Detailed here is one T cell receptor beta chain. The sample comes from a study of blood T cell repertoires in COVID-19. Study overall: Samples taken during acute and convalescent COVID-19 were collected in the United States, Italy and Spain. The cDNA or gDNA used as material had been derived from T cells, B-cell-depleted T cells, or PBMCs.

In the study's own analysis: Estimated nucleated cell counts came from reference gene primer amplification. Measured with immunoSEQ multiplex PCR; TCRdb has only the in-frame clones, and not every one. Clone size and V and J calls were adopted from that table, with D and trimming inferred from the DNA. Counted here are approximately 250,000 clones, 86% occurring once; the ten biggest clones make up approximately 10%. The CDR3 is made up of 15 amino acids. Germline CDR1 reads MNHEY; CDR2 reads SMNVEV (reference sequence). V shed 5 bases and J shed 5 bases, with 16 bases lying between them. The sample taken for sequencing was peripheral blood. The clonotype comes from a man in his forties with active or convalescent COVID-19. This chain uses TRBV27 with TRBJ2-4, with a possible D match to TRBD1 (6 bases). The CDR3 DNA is TGTGCCAGCAGTCCATCTCTCAGGACAGAAAACATTCAGTACTTC. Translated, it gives CASSPSLRTENIQYF.